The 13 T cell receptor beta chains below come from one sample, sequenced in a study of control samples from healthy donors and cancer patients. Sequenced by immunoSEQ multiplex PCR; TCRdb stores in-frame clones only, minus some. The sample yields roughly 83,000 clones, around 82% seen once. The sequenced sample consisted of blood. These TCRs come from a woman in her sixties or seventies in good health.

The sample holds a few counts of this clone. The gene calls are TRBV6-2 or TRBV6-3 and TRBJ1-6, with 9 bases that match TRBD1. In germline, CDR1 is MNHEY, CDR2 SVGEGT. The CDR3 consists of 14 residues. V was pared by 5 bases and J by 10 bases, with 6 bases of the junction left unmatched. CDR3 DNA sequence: TGTGCCAGCAGTCGAGGACAGGGGAGCTCACCCCTCCACTTT. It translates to CASSRGQGSSPLHF.

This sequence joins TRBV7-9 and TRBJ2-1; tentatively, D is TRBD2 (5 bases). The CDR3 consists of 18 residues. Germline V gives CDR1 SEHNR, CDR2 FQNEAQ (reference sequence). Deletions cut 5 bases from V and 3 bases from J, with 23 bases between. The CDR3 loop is CASSLDPPSLRFYNEQFF. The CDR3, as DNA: TGTGCCAGCAGCCTCGACCCCCCTAGCTTAAGATTCTACAATGAGCAGTTCTTC.

The CDR3 sequence is CASKGAGANVLTF. As DNA, the CDR3 is TGTGCCAGCAAGGGGGCTGGGGCCAACGTCCTGACTTTC. The chain links TRBV21-1 to TRBJ2-6; TRBD1, the D gene given by the table, was not confirmed from the DNA. TRBV21-1 is a listed pseudogene. The CDR3 has 13 amino acids.

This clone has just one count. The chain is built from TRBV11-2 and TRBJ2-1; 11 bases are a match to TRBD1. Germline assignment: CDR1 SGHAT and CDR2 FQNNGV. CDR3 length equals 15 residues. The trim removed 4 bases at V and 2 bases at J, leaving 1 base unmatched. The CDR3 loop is CASSSGQGAYNEQFF. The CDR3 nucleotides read TGTGCCAGCAGCTCGGGACAGGGGGCCTACAATGAGCAGTTCTTC.

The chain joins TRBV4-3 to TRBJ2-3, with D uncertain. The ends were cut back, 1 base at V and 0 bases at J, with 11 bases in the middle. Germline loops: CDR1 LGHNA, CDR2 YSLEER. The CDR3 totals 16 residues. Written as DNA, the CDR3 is TGCGCCAGCAGCCAAGCCTCTGTCGGCAGCACAGATACGCAGTATTTT. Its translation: CASSQASVGSTDTQYF.

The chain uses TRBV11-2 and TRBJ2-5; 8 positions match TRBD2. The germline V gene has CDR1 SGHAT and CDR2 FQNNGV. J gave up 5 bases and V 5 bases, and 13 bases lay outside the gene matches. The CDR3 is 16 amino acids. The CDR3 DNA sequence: TGTGCCAGCAGCAAAGGCCGGAATCCGGGGGGGGAGACCCAGTACTTC. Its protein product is CASSKGRNPGGETQYF.

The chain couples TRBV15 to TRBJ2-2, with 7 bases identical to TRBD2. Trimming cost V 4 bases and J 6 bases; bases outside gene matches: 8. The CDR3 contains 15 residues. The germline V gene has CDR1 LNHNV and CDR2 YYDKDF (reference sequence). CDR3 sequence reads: CATSISRTSSGELFF. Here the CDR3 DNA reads TGTGCCACCAGCATTTCTAGGACTAGTTCCGGGGAGCTGTTTTTT.

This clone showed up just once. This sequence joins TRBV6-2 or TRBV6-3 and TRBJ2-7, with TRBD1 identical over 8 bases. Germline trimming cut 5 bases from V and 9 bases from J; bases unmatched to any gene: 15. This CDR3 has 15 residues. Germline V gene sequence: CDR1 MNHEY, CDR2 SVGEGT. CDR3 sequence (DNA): TGTGCCAGCAGTAGATCGGGACAGGAGATACGAGGGCAGTACTTC. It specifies CASSRSGQEIRGQYF.

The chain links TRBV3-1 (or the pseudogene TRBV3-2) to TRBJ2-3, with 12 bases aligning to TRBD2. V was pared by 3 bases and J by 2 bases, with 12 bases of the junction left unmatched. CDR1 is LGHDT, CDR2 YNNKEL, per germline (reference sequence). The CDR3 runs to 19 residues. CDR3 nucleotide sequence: TGTGCCAGCAGCCACAACCCCTGGACTAGCGGGATTTACACAGATACGCAGTATTTT. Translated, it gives CASSHNPWTSGIYTDTQYF.

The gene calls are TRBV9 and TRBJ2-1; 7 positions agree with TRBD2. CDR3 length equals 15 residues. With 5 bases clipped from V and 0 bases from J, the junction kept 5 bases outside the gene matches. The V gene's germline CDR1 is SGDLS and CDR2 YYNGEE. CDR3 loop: CASRERGNSYNEQFF. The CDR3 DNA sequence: TGTGCCAGCAGGGAGCGGGGAAACTCCTACAATGAGCAGTTCTTC. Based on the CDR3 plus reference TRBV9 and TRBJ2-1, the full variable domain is DSGVTQTPKHLITATGQRVTLRCSPRSGDLSVYWYQQSLDQGLQFLIQYYNGEERAKGNILERFSAQQFPDLHSELNLSSLELGDSALYFCASRERGNSYNEQFFGPGTRLTVL.

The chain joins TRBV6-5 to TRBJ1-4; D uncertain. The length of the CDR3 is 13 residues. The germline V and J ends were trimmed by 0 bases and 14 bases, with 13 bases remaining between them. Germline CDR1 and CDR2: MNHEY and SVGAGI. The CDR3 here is CASSYSRSMFLFF. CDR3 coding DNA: TGTGCCAGCAGTTACTCGAGGTCAATGTTTCTGTTTTTT.

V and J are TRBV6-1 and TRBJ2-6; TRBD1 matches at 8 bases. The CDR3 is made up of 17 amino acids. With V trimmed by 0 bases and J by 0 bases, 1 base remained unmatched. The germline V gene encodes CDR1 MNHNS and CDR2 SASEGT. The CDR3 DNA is TGTGCCAGCAGTGAAGCACAGGGGGGCTCTGGGGCCAACGTCCTGACTTTC. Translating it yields CASSEAQGGSGANVLTF.

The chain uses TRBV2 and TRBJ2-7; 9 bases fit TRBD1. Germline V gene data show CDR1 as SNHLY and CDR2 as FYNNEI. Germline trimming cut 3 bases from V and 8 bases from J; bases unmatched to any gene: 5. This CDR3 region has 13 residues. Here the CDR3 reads CASSEGYRGQQYF. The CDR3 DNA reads TGTGCCAGCAGTGAGGGGTACAGGGGGCAGCAGTACTTC.